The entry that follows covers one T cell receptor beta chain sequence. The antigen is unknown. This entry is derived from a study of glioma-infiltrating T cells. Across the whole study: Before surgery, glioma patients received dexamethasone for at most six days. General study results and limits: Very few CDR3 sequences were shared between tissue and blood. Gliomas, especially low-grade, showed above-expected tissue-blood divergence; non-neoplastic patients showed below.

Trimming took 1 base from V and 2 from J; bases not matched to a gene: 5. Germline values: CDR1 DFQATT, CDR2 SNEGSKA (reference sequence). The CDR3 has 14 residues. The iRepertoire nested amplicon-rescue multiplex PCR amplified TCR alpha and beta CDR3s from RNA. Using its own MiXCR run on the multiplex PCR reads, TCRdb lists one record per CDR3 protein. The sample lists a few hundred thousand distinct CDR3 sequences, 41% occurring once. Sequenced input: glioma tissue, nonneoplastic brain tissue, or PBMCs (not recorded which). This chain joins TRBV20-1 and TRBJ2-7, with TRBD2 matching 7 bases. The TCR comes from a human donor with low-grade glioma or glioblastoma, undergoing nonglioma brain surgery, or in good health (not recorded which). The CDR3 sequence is CSARGRDYPYEQYF. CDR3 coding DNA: TGCAGTGCTAGAGGTAGGGACTATCCCTACGAGCAGTACTTC.